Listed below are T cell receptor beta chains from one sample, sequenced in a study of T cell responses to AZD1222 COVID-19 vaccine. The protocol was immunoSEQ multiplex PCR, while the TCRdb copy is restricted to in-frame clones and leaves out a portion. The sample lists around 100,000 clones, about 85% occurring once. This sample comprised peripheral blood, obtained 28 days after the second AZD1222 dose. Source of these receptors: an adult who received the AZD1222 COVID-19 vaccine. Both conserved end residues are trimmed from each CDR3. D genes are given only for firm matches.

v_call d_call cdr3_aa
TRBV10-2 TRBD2 ASSLGLAVFPYEQY
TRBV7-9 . ASSLDRKPLYEQY
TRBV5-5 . ASSFTGYPTEAF
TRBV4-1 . ASSQEVRGPNQPQH
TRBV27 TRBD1 ASSMTGGTNSPLH
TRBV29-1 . SGAIRDNEQF
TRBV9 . ASSSGTINTEAF
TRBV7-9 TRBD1 ASSFRQGEVRN
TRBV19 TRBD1 ASSRQWQGDTEAF
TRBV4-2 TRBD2 ASSQDRGAGREVSADTQY
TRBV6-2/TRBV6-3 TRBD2 ASSYHPSGRESYNEQF
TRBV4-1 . ASSLGGGGNTIY
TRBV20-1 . SASIRGFGLDTDTQY
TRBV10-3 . AISEGYSSGNTIY
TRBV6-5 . ASSTNDGWDTQY
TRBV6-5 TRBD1 ASTKSPGGGQPQH
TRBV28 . ASSTRRDSNQPQH
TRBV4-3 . ASSRVVQSGANVLT
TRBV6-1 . ASSVRRGRMNTEAF
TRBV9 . ASGRGGGTEAF
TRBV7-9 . ASSSSRANYGYT
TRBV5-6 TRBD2 ASSLFRLAGGTGELF
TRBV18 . ASSPLPSGNSGNTIY
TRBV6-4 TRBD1 ASKGQGDTPLH
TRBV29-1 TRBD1 SVVGQGPYEQY
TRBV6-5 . ASSYLGLDGGYT
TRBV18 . ASSGTSNEKLF
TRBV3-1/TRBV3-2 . ASSQGTRMNTEAF